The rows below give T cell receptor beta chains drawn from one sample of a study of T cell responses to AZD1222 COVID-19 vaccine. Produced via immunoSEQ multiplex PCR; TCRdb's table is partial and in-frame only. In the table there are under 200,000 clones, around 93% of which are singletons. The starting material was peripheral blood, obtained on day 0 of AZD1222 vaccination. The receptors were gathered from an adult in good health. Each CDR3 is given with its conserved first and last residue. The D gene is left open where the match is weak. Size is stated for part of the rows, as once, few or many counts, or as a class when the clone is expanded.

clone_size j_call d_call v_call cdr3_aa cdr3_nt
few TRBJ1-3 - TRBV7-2 CASSLGPSSGNTIYF TGTGCCAGCAGCTTAGGACCAAGCTCTGGAAACACCATATATTTT
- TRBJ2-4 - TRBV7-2 CASSTFGVRNIQYF TGTGCCAGCAGCACTTTCGGTGTGAGAAACATTCAGTACTTC
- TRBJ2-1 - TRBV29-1 CSVEVGYEQFF TGCAGCGTTGAAGTGGGCTATGAGCAGTTCTTC
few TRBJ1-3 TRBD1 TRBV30 CASRTGVYDTIYF TGTGCCAGCCGGACAGGGGTTTACGACACCATATATTTT
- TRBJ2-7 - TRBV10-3 CAISESLRGVYF TGTGCCATCAGTGAGTCCCTAAGGGGTGTGTACTTC
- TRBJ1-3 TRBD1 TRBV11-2 CASRVQGFGNTIYF TGTGCCAGTCGGGTACAGGGGTTTGGAAACACCATATATTTT
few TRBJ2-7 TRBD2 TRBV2 CASNGLLTSGSNEQYF TGTGCCAGCAATGGCCTCTTGACTAGCGGGAGCAACGAGCAGTACTTC
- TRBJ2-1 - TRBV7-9 CASSLGGLIYNEQFF TGTGCCAGCAGCTTAGGAGGACTCATATACAATGAGCAGTTCTTC
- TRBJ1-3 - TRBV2 CASRPGPGNTIYF TGTGCCAGCAGGCCGGGACCCGGAAACACCATATATTTT
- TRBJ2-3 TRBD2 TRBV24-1 CATAVSGSLDTQYF TGTGCCACCGCCGTAAGCGGGAGTTTGGATACGCAGTATTTT
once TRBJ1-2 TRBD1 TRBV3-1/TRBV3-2 CASSQDITGAWYGYTF TGTGCCAGCAGCCAAGATATTACAGGGGCGTGGTATGGCTACACCTTC
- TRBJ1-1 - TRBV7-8 CASSVGLTGNTEAFF TGTGCCAGCAGTGTAGGTCTGACAGGGAACACTGAAGCTTTCTTT
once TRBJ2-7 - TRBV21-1 CASSKEASPRDEQYF TGTGCCAGCAGCAAAGAAGCGAGTCCTAGGGACGAGCAGTACTTC
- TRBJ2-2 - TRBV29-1 CSVPRGAANTGELFF TGCAGCGTTCCCCGGGGTGCGGCGAACACCGGGGAGCTGTTTTTT
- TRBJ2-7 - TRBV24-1 CATSDRDSYEQYF TGTGCCACCAGTGACCGCGACAGCTACGAGCAGTACTTC
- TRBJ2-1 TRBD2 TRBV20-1 CSASKLAGGNEQFF TGCAGTGCTAGTAAACTAGCGGGTGGCAATGAGCAGTTCTTC
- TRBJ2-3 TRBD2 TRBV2 CASRLAGRDTQYF TGTGCCAGCCGACTAGCGGGAAGAGATACGCAGTATTTT
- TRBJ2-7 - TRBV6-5 CASSYSLGAPLNEQYF TGTGCCAGCAGTTACTCGTTGGGGGCACCCTTGAACGAGCAGTACTTC
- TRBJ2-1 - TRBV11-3 CASSLDGTSSQFF TGTGCCAGCAGCTTAGATGGGACTTCCTCCCAGTTCTTC
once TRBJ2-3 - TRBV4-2 CASSQSTGATDTQYF TGTGCCAGCAGCCAATCTACGGGAGCGACAGATACGCAGTATTTT
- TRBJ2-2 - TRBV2 CASSEVGAGELFF TGTGCCAGCAGTGAAGTGGGAGCCGGGGAGCTGTTTTTT
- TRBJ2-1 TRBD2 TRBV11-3 CASSLWTSGSSYNEQFF TGTGCCAGCAGCCTCTGGACTAGCGGGAGCTCCTACAATGAGCAGTTCTTC
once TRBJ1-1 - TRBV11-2 CASSLRGAMNTEAFF TGTGCCAGCAGCTTACGGGGGGCAATGAACACTGAAGCTTTCTTT
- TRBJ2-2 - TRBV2 CASGPVFTGELFF TGTGCCAGCGGGCCCGTTTTTACCGGGGAGCTGTTTTTT
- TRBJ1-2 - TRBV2 CASSEGPRGYGYTF TGTGCCAGCAGTGAAGGGCCGCGGGGCTATGGCTACACCTTC
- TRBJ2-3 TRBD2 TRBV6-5 CASSTAGGSTDTQYF TGTGCCAGCAGTACGGCGGGAGGGAGCACAGATACGCAGTATTTT
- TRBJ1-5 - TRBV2 CASNFIPGPNQPQHF TGTGCCAGCAATTTCATTCCGGGACCCAATCAGCCCCAGCATTTT
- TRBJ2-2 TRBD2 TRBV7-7 CASSLGLAGTGELFF TGTGCTAGCAGCTTAGGACTAGCGGGAACCGGGGAGCTGTTTTTT
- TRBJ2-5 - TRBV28 CASGTQETQYF TGTGCCAGCGGCACCCAAGAGACCCAGTACTTC
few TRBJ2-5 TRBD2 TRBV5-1 CASSLSGTSRETQYF TGCGCCAGCAGCCTTTCCGGGACTAGCAGAGAGACCCAGTACTTC
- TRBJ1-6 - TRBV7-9 CASSLGSSYNSPLHF TGTGCCAGCAGCTTAGGGAGCTCCTATAATTCACCCCTCCACTTT
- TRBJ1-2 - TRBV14 CASSQARQSLHGYTF TGTGCCAGCAGCCAAGCCCGCCAGAGCTTGCATGGCTACACCTTC
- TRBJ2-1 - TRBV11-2 CASSLVRGEQFF TGTGCCAGCAGCTTAGTCCGGGGTGAGCAGTTCTTC
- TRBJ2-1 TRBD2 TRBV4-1 CASSQVGLAENEQFF TGCGCCAGCAGCCAAGTGGGACTAGCGGAAAATGAGCAGTTCTTC
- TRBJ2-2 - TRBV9 CASTGTTNTGELFF TGTGCCAGCACCGGGACCACGAACACCGGGGAGCTGTTTTTT
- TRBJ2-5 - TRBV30 CAWSDLGSGETQYF TGTGCCTGGAGTGACCTCGGGAGCGGTGAGACCCAGTACTTC
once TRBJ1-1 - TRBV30 CAWSGGRDTEAFF TGTGCCTGGAGTGGGGGCCGGGACACTGAAGCTTTCTTT
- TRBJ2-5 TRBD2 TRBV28 CASSLWTSGRIGQETQYF TGTGCCAGCAGTCTCTGGACTAGCGGGAGGATTGGCCAAGAGACCCAGTACTTC
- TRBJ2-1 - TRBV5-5 CASSLLGGSYNEQFF TGTGCCAGCAGCTTGTTGGGGGGCTCCTACAATGAGCAGTTCTTC
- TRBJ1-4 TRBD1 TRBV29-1 CSVEGDRRNEKLFF TGCAGCGTTGAAGGGGACAGAAGGAATGAAAAACTGTTTTTT
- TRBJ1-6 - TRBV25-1 CASTAGLYSPLHF TGTGCCAGCACGGCAGGGTTGTATTCACCCCTCCACTTT
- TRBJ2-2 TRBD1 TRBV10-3 CAIRVDRGGELFF TGTGCCATCAGAGTGGACAGGGGCGGGGAGCTGTTTTTT
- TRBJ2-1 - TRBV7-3 CASSSSTLGEQFF TGTGCCAGCAGCTCCTCCACACTAGGGGAGCAGTTCTTC
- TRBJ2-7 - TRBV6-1 CASSEALNRAGAYEQYF TGTGCCAGCAGTGAAGCGTTGAATAGGGCAGGGGCCTACGAGCAGTACTTC
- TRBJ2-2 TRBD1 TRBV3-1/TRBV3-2 CASRPRTGTLTGELFF TGTGCCAGCAGACCGAGGACAGGGACCCTCACCGGGGAGCTGTTTTTT
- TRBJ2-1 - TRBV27 CASSFPAGTEQFF TGTGCCAGCAGTTTCCCCGCCGGGACTGAGCAGTTCTTC
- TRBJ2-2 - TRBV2 CASRLGGLRTGELFF TGTGCCAGCAGGCTAGGGGGTTTACGCACCGGGGAGCTGTTTTTT
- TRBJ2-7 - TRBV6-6 CASSRVGYEQYF TGTGCCAGCAGTAGGGTGGGATACGAGCAGTACTTC
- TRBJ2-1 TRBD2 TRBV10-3 CAISGRAGAEQFF TGTGCCATCAGTGGGAGGGCGGGAGCTGAGCAGTTCTTC